This T cell receptor beta chain was recovered during a study of T cell repertoires in cytomegalovirus infection. Study-level points and caveats: Totalled public TCR beta family frequency picked out people who carried CMV plus the relevant HLA.

Germline V gives CDR1 LGHDT, CDR2 YNNKEL (reference sequence). The CDR3 has 15 amino acids. With 4 bases removed from V and 0 bases from J, the gap between germline ends came to 10 bases. TCRdb ran MiXCR on the reads and lists one entry per CDR3 protein. The data hold some 320,000 distinct CDR3 sequences, with around 9.5% observed a single time. This clonotype was recorded a few times. Its antigen is not known. The chain uses TRBV3-1 and TRBJ1-5, with D possibly matching TRBD1 (6 bases). Sequenced input: PBMCs. This TCR derives from a human donor in good health (CMV status not recorded). Some clones in this sample may be carry-over from other donors' samples. As DNA, the CDR3 is TGTGCCAGCAGCCCGACAGGAATTAGCAATCAGCCCCAGCATTTT. It specifies CASSPTGISNQPQHF.